Below, 14 T cell receptor beta chains from the same sample are listed, as sequenced in a study of CD8+ T cells in alopecia areata. Extraction of RNA preceded its reverse transcription into cDNA, which served as the sequencing template. Clones were sequenced by immunoSEQ multiplex PCR, and TCRdb holds only the in-frame ones, with some missing. The table has about 91,000 clones, roughly two fifths seen once. Source material: CD4+ T cells sorted from blood. Source of these receptors: a human donor with alopecia areata.

The CDR3 loop reads CAWSELAGGYEQYF. In nucleotides, the CDR3 is TGTGCCTGGTCTGAGCTAGCGGGGGGCTACGAGCAGTACTTC. The chain carries TRBV30 and TRBJ2-7; 11 bases line up with TRBD2. This CDR3 comprises 14 residues. V lost 5 bases and J lost 3; bases outside the gene matches: 6. Germline V gene lookup returns CDR1 GTSNPN and CDR2 SVGIG (reference sequence).

The genes are TRBV5-1 and TRBJ1-2; D not certain. Germline V gives CDR1 SGHRS, CDR2 YFSETQ. The length of the CDR3 is 13 residues. Trimming cost V 5 bases and J 0 bases, with 8 bases left between them. The CDR3 DNA follows: TGCGCCAGCAGGCAAGGGACTAACTATGGCTACACCTTC. Its translation is CASRQGTNYGYTF.

The chain joins TRBV14 to TRBJ2-3; maybe TRBD2 (5 bases). The CDR3 contains 14 residues. V lost 1 base to trimming and J lost 4 bases, with 9 bases between them. The germline CDR1 and CDR2 sequences are SGHDN and FVKESK. The CDR3 is CASSQGVASDTQYF. DNA for the CDR3: TGTGCCAGCAGCCAAGGGGTAGCGTCAGATACGCAGTATTTT.

The chain joins TRBV30 to TRBJ2-3; 7 bases are shared with TRBD1. V shed 3 bases, J shed 3 bases, and the junction held 3 bases outside the gene matches. The CDR3 runs to 13 residues. CDR1 is GTSNPN and CDR2 is SVGIG in the germline V gene (reference sequence). The CDR3: CAWRLQGTDTQYF. CDR3 DNA sequence: TGTGCCTGGAGACTACAGGGGACAGATACGCAGTATTTT.

This clone was counted a few times. The chain uses TRBV29-1 and TRBJ1-2; TRBD1 is a possible D gene (5 bases). Trimming removed 4 bases from V and 7 bases from J, with 19 bases in between. Germline CDR1 and CDR2: SQVTM and ANQGSEA. This CDR3 comprises 14 residues. In nucleotides, the CDR3 is TGCAGCGTTGTCCCCTCAGAAGGGGAGCGTGGCTACACCTTC. The encoded protein is CSVVPSEGERGYTF.

This clone was detected only a few times. The genes are TRBV28 and TRBJ2-5, with D perhaps matching TRBD2 (6 bases). CDR3 length equals 13 residues. Germline lookup yields CDR1 MDHEN and CDR2 SYDVKM. Trimming shortened V by 4 bases and J by 5 bases, and 11 bases separated the two germline ends. This CDR3 reads CASSSGGYETQYF. CDR3 in DNA: TGTGCCAGCAGTTCCGGGGGATATGAGACCCAGTACTTC. Together with reference TRBV28 and TRBJ2-5, the CDR3 gives the full variable domain: DVKVTQSSRYLVKRTGEKVFLECVQDMDHENMFWYRQDPGLGLRLIYFSYDVKMKEKGDIPEGYSVSREKKERFSLILESASTNQTSMYLCASSSGGYETQYFGPGTRLLVL.

The V and J genes are TRBV30 and TRBJ1-5; D might be TRBD1 (6 bases). CDR3 length: 13 amino acids. The germline V gene has CDR1 GTSNPN and CDR2 SVGIG (reference sequence). Trimming stripped 4 bases from V and 4 bases from J, with 11 bases between. The CDR3 sequence is CAWNDRSNQPQHF. CDR3 DNA: TGTGCCTGGAATGACAGGTCAAATCAGCCCCAGCATTTT.

V usage is TRBV11-2 and J usage is TRBJ2-7; D is uncertain. From germline, CDR1 is SGHAT and CDR2 FQNNGV. This CDR3 region has 12 residues. The V end was cut by 1 base, the J end by 3 bases, with 4 bases between. The CDR3 here is CASSLADYEQYF. CDR3 coding DNA: TGTGCCAGCAGCTTAGCGGACTACGAGCAGTACTTC.

The chain uses TRBV29-1 and TRBJ2-1; no clear D. Germline V gene lookup returns CDR1 SQVTM and CDR2 ANQGSEA. V was pared by 7 bases and J by 8 bases, with 9 bases between. The CDR3 consists of 10 residues. CDR3 protein: CSGGTDEQFF. The CDR3 nucleotides are TGCAGCGGCGGAACGGATGAGCAGTTCTTC.

This clone was detected only once. V usage is TRBV4-1 and J usage is TRBJ2-5; D uncertain. Germline-derived CDR1 and CDR2 are MGHRA and YSYEKL. V gave up 0 bases and J gave up 7 bases, with 9 bases separating them. The CDR3 runs 13 residues. The CDR3 is CASSQDEERTQYF. CDR3 in DNA: TGCGCCAGCAGCCAAGATGAGGAGCGGACCCAGTACTTC.

J is TRBJ2-5 and V is TRBV5-1; D gene unclear. Between the trimmed V and J ends, which lost 5 bases and 1 base, there was a span of 3 bases. The CDR3 is 11 amino acids. The germline V gene has CDR1 SGHRS and CDR2 YFSETQ. The chain's CDR3 is CASRFQETQYF. The CDR3 bases are TGCGCCAGCAGGTTCCAAGAGACCCAGTACTTC.

This rearrangement joins TRBV29-1 to TRBJ2-3; D gene uncertain. Trimming removed 8 bases from V and 4 bases from J, with 25 bases in between. CDR1 is SQVTM and CDR2 is ANQGSEA in the germline V gene. The CDR3 has 16 residues. The CDR3, as DNA: TGCAGCAGTAGGAAGAACCTTCGACCCGATGCAGATACGCAGTATTTT. Protein product: CSSRKNLRPDADTQYF.

The J gene is TRBJ1-1, the V gene TRBV30; D is unclear. With 1 base removed from V and 6 bases from J, the gap between germline ends came to 12 bases. Germline V CDR1 and CDR2: GTSNPN, SVGIG (reference sequence). CDR3 length: 13 residues. CDR3 sequence: CAWSALATAEAFF. In DNA form, the CDR3 reads TGTGCCTGGAGTGCCCTCGCCACAGCTGAAGCTTTCTTT.

This clone was picked up a small number of times. This chain uses TRBV28 with TRBJ2-3; the D gene is possibly TRBD2 (6 bases). The V end was cut by 5 bases, the J end by 7 bases, with 19 bases between. The CDR3 spans 15 residues. Looked up from germline, CDR1 is MDHEN and CDR2 is SYDVKM. The CDR3 DNA reads TGTGCCAGCAGTCCACCCGGGAGACCTCTAAATACGCAGTATTTT. It yields the protein CASSPPGRPLNTQYF.